Shown below are 17 T cell receptor beta chains from a single sample sequenced in a study of cytomegalovirus exposure and HLA in healthy donors. PCR used 60 Vbeta primers and 13 Jbeta primers. Using immunoSEQ multiplex PCR, the repertoire was profiled, and TCRdb retains in-frame clones only, with some absent. The sample has a few hundred thousand clones, approximately 91% seen once. The specimen was PBMCs. These receptors came from a girl aged 2 to 9 in good health and CMV-seronegative.

The CDR3 sequence: CASSQEDREDEKLFF. Written as DNA, the CDR3 is TGCGCCAGCAGCCAAGAAGACAGGGAGGATGAAAAACTGTTTTTT. The genes are TRBV4-1 and TRBJ1-4, with 7 positions matching TRBD1. CDR1 MGHRA and CDR2 YSYEKL come from the germline V gene. The CDR3 totals 15 residues. Unmatched junction bases numbered 4, after V lost 0 bases and J lost 6 bases.

This rearrangement joins TRBV11-2 to TRBJ2-3; 10 bases match TRBD2. This CDR3 has 19 amino acids. CDR1 SGHAT and CDR2 FQNNGV come from the germline V gene. With V trimmed by 0 bases and J by 5 bases, 14 bases remained unmatched. The CDR3 coding sequence is TGTGCCAGCAGCTTAGATCTTCTAGCGGGGGTTGGGGTTGGAGATACGCAGTATTTT. It encodes CASSLDLLAGVGVGDTQYF.

The gene calls are TRBV5-1 and TRBJ2-5; 7 bases map to TRBD1. J lost 2 bases, V lost 4 bases, and 2 bases had no gene match. The CDR3 covers 13 residues. Germline loops: CDR1 SGHRS, CDR2 YFSETQ. CDR3: CASSAQGQETQYF. The CDR3 DNA reads TGCGCCAGCAGCGCACAGGGGCAAGAGACCCAGTACTTC.

In its sample, this clone was seen once. The chain uses TRBV4-1 and TRBJ2-2; TRBD2 matches 14 bases. Unmatched junction bases numbered 10, after V lost 0 bases and J lost 7 bases. CDR1 and CDR2 (germline): MGHRA, YSYEKL. The CDR3 extends over 19 amino acids. CDR3: CASSQERGTSGSTNGELFF. CDR3 nucleotide sequence: TGCGCCAGCAGCCAAGAGAGGGGGACTAGCGGGAGTACGAACGGGGAGCTGTTTTTT.

The chain carries TRBV2 and TRBJ2-2, with 11 bases aligning to TRBD1. The CDR3 is 16 amino acids. With V trimmed by 6 bases and J by 2 bases, 5 bases remained unmatched. Germline values: CDR1 SNHLY, CDR2 FYNNEI. This CDR3 is CASRWGQGVNTGELFF. The CDR3 nucleotides read TGTGCCAGCAGGTGGGGACAGGGGGTTAACACCGGGGAGCTGTTTTTT.

J is TRBJ2-3 and V is TRBV5-1, with 11 nucleotides matching TRBD2. Germline V gene lookup returns CDR1 SGHRS and CDR2 YFSETQ. The CDR3 runs to 16 residues. With 4 bases clipped from V and 1 base from J, the junction kept 5 bases outside the gene matches. The CDR3 here is CASSPGLAGGTDTQYF. The DNA of the CDR3 is TGCGCCAGCAGCCCAGGACTAGCGGGCGGCACAGATACGCAGTATTTT.

The CDR3 here is CASSLGGQYNEQFF. The CDR3 DNA follows: TGTGCCAGCAGCTTAGGAGGACAGTACAATGAGCAGTTCTTC. This sequence joins TRBV7-2 and TRBJ2-1; weak D call: TRBD1 (6 bases). With 1 base removed from V and 4 bases from J, the gap between germline ends came to 8 bases. The CDR3 length is 14 residues. Germline CDR1 is SGHTA and CDR2 is FQGNSA.

The V call is TRBV5-6, the J call TRBJ2-7; 10 bases fit TRBD2. The germline gives CDR1 SGHDT, CDR2 YYEEEE. V lost 2 bases, J lost 4 bases, and 3 bases stayed unmatched. The CDR3 is 14 residues long. CDR3 amino acids: CASSLGAGGYEQYF. CDR3 nucleotides: TGTGCCAGCAGCTTAGGAGCGGGAGGGTACGAGCAGTACTTC.

The chain recombines TRBV5-1 with TRBJ2-7; TRBD2 matches 8 bases. In germline, CDR1 is SGHRS, CDR2 YFSETQ. The CDR3 contains 15 residues. V lost 2 bases and J lost 2; bases outside the gene matches: 6. For the CDR3, the DNA is TGCGCCAGCAGCTTCGCGGGAGGAGGAACCTACGAGCAGTACTTC. This encodes CASSFAGGGTYEQYF.

V gene TRBV10-3 combines with J gene TRBJ2-5, with 8 bases fitting TRBD2. The germline gives CDR1 ENHRY, CDR2 SYGVKD. This CDR3 is built from 13 residues. The ends lost 6 bases at V and 5 bases at J; junction bases unmatched: 5. The CDR3 here is CAIRGRGGETQYF. CDR3 bases: TGTGCCATCAGGGGACGGGGGGGGGAGACCCAGTACTTC.

The chain carries TRBV6-4 and TRBJ2-1; 11 nucleotides match TRBD2. J gave up 4 bases and V 2 bases, and 4 bases lay outside the gene matches. Germline CDR1 reads MRHNA; CDR2 reads SNTAGT. The CDR3 consists of 16 residues. The CDR3 loop is CASSDRGTSGYNEQFF. CDR3 sequence (DNA): TGTGCCAGCAGTGACCGGGGGACTAGCGGATACAATGAGCAGTTCTTC.

The chain has TRBV19 and TRBJ1-5; 8 nucleotides match TRBD1. This CDR3 has 18 residues. The V gene end was trimmed by 3 bases and the J gene end by 2 bases; junction bases not matched to a gene: 12. Germline assignment: CDR1 LNHDA and CDR2 SQIVND (reference sequence). This CDR3 reads CASSIGTGLGGGNQPQHF. DNA for the CDR3: TGTGCCAGTAGTATTGGGACAGGTCTTGGGGGGGGCAATCAGCCCCAGCATTTT.

This clone was seen only a few times. The chain recombines TRBV5-4 with TRBJ1-1; 10 bases line up with TRBD1. There are 14 residues in the CDR3. Germline-derived CDR1 and CDR2 are SGHNT and YYREEE (reference sequence). Trimming cost V 3 bases and J 2 bases; bases outside gene matches: 1. The CDR3 DNA sequence: TGTGCCAGCAGCTCGACAGGGGGCAACACTGAAGCTTTCTTT. Amino acid sequence: CASSSTGGNTEAFF.

The chain combines TRBV30 with TRBJ2-7; 11 bases are a match to TRBD1. Per germline, CDR1 GTSNPN and CDR2 SVGIG (reference sequence). This CDR3 contains 13 residues. V shed 6 bases and J 5 bases; nucleotides not matched to a gene: 6. In nucleotides, the CDR3 is TGTGCCTGTGGGGACAGGGGGATCGACGAGCAGTACTTC. It encodes CACGDRGIDEQYF.

V is TRBV9 and J is TRBJ1-2; the D is unclear. Trimming took 6 bases from V and 2 from J, leaving 11 bases between them. This CDR3 region has 13 residues. Germline lookup yields CDR1 SGDLS and CDR2 YYNGEE. The DNA for the CDR3 is TGTGCCAGCAAACCGACTCAAAACTATGGCTACACCTTC. This translates into CASKPTQNYGYTF.

The chain employs TRBV5-1 and TRBJ2-2, with a possible D match to TRBD1 (6 bases). The V end was cut by 0 bases, the J end by 6 bases, with 9 bases between. The CDR3 length is 14 residues. Germline CDR1 and CDR2: SGHRS and YFSETQ. For the CDR3, the DNA is TGCGCCAGCAGCTTGGTGGGGGCCCCCGGGGAGCTGTTTTTT. As protein: CASSLVGAPGELFF.

The chain employs TRBV9 and TRBJ1-2; possible D gene TRBD1, 6 bases. The germline CDR1 and CDR2 sequences are SGDLS and YYNGEE. This CDR3 spans 16 amino acids. Trimming took off 0 bases at V and 7 bases at J, with 19 bases between the two ends. The CDR3 DNA follows: TGTGCCAGCAGCGTAGCCAGGGCAGGGGATAGTGGTGGCTACACCTTC. Amino acid sequence: CASSVARAGDSGGYTF.